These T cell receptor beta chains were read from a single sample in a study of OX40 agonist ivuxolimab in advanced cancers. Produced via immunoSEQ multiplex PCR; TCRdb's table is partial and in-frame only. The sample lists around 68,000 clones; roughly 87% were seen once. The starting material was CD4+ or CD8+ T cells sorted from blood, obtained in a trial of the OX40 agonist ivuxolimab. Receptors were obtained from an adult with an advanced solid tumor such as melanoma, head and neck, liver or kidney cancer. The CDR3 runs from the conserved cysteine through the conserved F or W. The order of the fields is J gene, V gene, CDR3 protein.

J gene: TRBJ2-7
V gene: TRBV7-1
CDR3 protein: CASSLQRTRTHEQYF

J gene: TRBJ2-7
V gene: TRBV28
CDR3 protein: CASSFSVSHSYEQYF

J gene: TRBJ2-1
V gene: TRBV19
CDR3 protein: CASSPRLAGGGEQFF

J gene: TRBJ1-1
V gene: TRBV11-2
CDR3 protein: CASSQEWGGNTEAFF

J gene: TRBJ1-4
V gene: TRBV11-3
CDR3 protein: CASSRQGGDTNEKLFF

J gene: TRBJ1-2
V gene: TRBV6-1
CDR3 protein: CASSISPDGYTF

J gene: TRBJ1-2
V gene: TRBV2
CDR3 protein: CASSDDYYGYTF

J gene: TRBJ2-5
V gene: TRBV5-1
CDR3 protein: CASGVQGAAQETQYF

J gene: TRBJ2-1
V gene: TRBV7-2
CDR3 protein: CASSPPRGGRNEQFF

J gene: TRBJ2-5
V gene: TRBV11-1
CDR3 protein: CASSLGQLQETQYF

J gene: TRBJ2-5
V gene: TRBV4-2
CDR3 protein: CASSDQRGQETQYF

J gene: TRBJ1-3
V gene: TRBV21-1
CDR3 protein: CASSLGGAGNTIYF

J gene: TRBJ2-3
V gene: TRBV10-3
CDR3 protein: CAISEQGSTQYF

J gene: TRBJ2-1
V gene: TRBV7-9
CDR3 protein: CASSWTSRHDEQFF

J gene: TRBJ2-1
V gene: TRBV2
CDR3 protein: CASSQGGFSYNEQFF

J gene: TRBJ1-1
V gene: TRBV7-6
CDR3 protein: CASSLGAAGNTEAFF

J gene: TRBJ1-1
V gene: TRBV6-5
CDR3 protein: CASSYGVNMNTEAFF

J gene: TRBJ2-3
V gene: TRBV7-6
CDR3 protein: CASSWDSLGDTQYF

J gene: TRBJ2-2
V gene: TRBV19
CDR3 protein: CASSIGLWDRNANTGELFF

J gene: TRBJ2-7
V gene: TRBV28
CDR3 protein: CASSEVSSYEQYF

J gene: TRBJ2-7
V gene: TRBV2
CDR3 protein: CASVPADSYEQYF

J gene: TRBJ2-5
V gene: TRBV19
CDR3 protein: CASSIGGGRLETQYF

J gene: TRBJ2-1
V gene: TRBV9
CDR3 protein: CASSPRGLANEQFF

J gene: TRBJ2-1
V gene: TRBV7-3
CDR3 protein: CASSLAGTALYNEQFF

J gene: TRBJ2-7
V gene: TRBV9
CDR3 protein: CASSVAAGNTYEQYF

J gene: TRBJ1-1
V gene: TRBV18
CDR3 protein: CASSPAGTANTEAFF

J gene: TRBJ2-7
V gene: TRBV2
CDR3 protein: CASSNPRGGEQYF

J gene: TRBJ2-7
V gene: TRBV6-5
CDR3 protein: CASSNSGTSRVQYF

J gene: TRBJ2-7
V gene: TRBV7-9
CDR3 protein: CASSLGTGPRDEQYF

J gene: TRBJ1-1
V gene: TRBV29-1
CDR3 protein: CSVRQGAEAFF

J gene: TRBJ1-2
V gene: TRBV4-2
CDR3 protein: CASSDRDNGYTF

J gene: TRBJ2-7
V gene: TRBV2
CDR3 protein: CASTGATRSSYEQYF

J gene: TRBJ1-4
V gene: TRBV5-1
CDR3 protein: CASSSDGGKLFF

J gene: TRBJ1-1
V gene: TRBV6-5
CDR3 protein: CASSYSEGHRIAEAFF

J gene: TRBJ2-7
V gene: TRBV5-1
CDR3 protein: CASSRDGGSYEQYF

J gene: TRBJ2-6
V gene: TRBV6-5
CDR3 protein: CASSYKGLEANVLTF

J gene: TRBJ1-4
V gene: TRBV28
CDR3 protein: CASRTGGSGEKLFF

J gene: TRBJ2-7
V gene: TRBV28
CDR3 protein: CASLGGYEQYF

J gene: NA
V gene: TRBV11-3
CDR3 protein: CASSPSRAGYHEQYF

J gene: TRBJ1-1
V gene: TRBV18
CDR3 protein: CASSPVGGANTEAFF

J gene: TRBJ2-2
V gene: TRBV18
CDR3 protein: CASSPPVAGGTGELFF

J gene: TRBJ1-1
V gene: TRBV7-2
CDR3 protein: CASSSQGNTEAFF

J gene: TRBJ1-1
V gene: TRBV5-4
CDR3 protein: CASSLKAMNTEAFF

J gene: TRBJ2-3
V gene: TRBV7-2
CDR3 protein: CASSLGGMSTDTQYF

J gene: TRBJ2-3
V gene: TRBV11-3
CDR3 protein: CASSPSARDTQYF

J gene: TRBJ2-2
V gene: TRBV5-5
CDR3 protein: CASSLLAGSNTGELFF

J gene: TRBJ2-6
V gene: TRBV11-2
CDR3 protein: CASSLAPGRRSGANVLTF

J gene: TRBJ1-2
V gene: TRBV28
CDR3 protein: CASSSGQGTLANYGYTF

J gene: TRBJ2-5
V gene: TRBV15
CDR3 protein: CATSRVTRETQYF

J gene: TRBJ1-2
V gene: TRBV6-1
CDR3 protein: CASSELGQYYGYTF

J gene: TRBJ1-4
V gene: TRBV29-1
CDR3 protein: CSGAGTATNEKLFF

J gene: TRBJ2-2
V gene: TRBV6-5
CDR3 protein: CASKQGGGTGELFF

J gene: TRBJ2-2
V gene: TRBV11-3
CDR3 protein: CASSQSGGLNTGELFF

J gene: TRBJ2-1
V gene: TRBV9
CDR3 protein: CASSPDYNEQFF

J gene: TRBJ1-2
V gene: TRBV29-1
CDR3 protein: CSVEGGLGGGNDYGYTF

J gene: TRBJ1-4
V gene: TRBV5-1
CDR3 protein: CASTSGGFNEKLFF

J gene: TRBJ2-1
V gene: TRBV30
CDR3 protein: CAWSDPRTSGKYNEQFF

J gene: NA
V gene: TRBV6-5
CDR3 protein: CASTQSSGSSGELFF

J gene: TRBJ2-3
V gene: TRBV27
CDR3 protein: CASSLVAGAIGTDTQYF

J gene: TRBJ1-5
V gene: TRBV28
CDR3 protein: CATSIQGAYNQPQHF